This is a list of T cell receptor beta chains from one sample in a study of blood T cell repertoires in COVID-19. TCRdb keeps only in-frame clones here, not all; method: immunoSEQ multiplex PCR. The data contain hundreds of thousands of clones, approximately 90% of them seen just once; the ten biggest clones take up around 1.1%. The sequencing input was PBMCs or T cells enriched from blood (not recorded which). All receptors come from a man aged 25 to 40 who had recovered from COVID-19. CDR3s include the opening cysteine and the closing phenylalanine or tryptophan. Fields, in order: clone size, V gene, D gene, J gene, CDR3 DNA, CDR3 protein. A D gene is named only where the DNA matches it firmly. Size is omitted from some rows. Given values are once, few, many or a class for expanded clones.

-	TRBV5-1	TRBD1	TRBJ1-1	TGCGCCAGCAGCTTGGAGAACAGGGGGAGCACTGAAGCTTTCTTT	CASSLENRGSTEAFF
-	TRBV18	-	TRBJ2-1	TGTGCCAGCTCACCTGGACTTAGCAATGAGCAGTTCTTC	CASSPGLSNEQFF
few	TRBV7-9	-	TRBJ1-1	TGTGCCAGCAGCTTAGTTGCAGGGGTCGTGTTGGGAGCTTTCTTT	CASSLVAGVVLGAFF
-	TRBV10-3	-	TRBJ1-1	TGTGCCATCAGCAGCAGGGTATACACTGAAGCTTTCTTT	CAISSRVYTEAFF
once	TRBV6-5	-	TRBJ2-7	TGTGCCACCGGGGGTCAACTCTACGAGCAGTACTTC	CATGGQLYEQYF
-	TRBV9	-	TRBJ1-1	TGTGCCAGCAGCCCCCGCCTAGGCAACACTGAAGCTTTCTTT	CASSPRLGNTEAFF
-	TRBV7-6	-	TRBJ1-1	TGTGCCAGCAGCTTACAGGCGGGGGGGAAAGCTTTCTTT	CASSLQAGGKAFF
-	TRBV5-1	-	TRBJ2-7	TGCGCCAGCAGGGGGAGTGGGAACTACGAGCAGTACTTC	CASRGSGNYEQYF
-	TRBV11-3	TRBD1	TRBJ2-2	TGTGCCAGCAGCCAGGGACAGGCGAACACCGGGGAGCTGTTTTTT	CASSQGQANTGELFF
-	TRBV11-3	TRBD1	TRBJ2-7	TGTGCCAGCAGCCCAGGACAGGGGGCGGCTAGCGGAGACTACGAGCAGTACTTC	CASSPGQGAASGDYEQYF
-	TRBV21-1	-	TRBJ2-2	TGTGCCAGCAGCAGTCAGGAGAACACCGGGGAGCTGTTTTTT	CASSSQENTGELFF
-	TRBV18	-	TRBJ2-6	TGTGCCAGCTCACCACGCGGGGACCGCTCTGGGGCCAACGTCCTGACTTTC	CASSPRGDRSGANVLTF
-	TRBV28	-	TRBJ1-6	TGTGCCAGCAGCAGCTTCATGGGGGCGACGGGGCCCCTCCACTTT	CASSSFMGATGPLHF
-	TRBV10-1	TRBD2	TRBJ2-3	TGCGCCAGCAGCCCGGGACTAGCGGGACCTAGCACAGATACGCAGTATTTT	CASSPGLAGPSTDTQYF
-	TRBV11-3	-	TRBJ2-1	TGTGCCAGCAGCTTATCTCTAGGCAGCGAGCAGTTCTTC	CASSLSLGSEQFF
many	TRBV2	-	TRBJ1-2	TGTGCCAGCGGAGGAGGGAGTACCTATGGCTACACCTTC	CASGGGSTYGYTF
-	TRBV29-1	TRBD2	TRBJ2-1	TGCAGCGTTGAGATTAGCGGGATCGGGCAGTTCTTC	CSVEISGIGQFF
once	TRBV19	TRBD1	TRBJ1-4	TGTGCCAGTAGTATCGGGACAGGGCAACGTGTAAAACTGTTTTTT	CASSIGTGQRVKLFF
-	TRBV12-5	-	TRBJ2-7	TGTGCTAGTGGTTTTGTCGTCCACGAGCAGTACTTC	CASGFVVHEQYF
once	TRBV12-3/TRBV12-4	-	TRBJ2-1	TGTGCCAGCAGCCCCGGCTACAATGAGCAGTTCTTC	CASSPGYNEQFF
-	TRBV15	-	TRBJ2-1	TGTGCCACCAGGCCGGGTATAGGCTCCTACAATGAGCAGTTCTTC	CATRPGIGSYNEQFF
-	TRBV27	-	TRBJ1-1	TGTGCCAGCACCGGAGGGATCATGAACACTGAAGCTTTCTTT	CASTGGIMNTEAFF
-	TRBV5-5	-	TRBJ1-4	TGTGCCAGCAGCACGGGCGGGGCGGAGAATGAAAAACTGTTTTTT	CASSTGGAENEKLFF
-	TRBV11-1	-	TRBJ2-1	TGTGCCAGCAGTTTAGGAGGAATTGAGGAGCAGTTCTTC	CASSLGGIEEQFF
once	TRBV7-3	TRBD1	TRBJ2-7	TGTGCCAGCAGCATAACAGGGACAGCCTCTCACGAGCAGTACTTC	CASSITGTASHEQYF
-	TRBV28	TRBD1	TRBJ1-5	TGTGCCAGCAGTACAACCCGGACAGGGCACAATCAGCCCCAGCATTTT	CASSTTRTGHNQPQHF
-	TRBV29-1	-	TRBJ2-1	TGCAGCGTTGAGGGGGGGGCCCCTCCCTACAATGAGCAGTTCTTC	CSVEGGAPPYNEQFF